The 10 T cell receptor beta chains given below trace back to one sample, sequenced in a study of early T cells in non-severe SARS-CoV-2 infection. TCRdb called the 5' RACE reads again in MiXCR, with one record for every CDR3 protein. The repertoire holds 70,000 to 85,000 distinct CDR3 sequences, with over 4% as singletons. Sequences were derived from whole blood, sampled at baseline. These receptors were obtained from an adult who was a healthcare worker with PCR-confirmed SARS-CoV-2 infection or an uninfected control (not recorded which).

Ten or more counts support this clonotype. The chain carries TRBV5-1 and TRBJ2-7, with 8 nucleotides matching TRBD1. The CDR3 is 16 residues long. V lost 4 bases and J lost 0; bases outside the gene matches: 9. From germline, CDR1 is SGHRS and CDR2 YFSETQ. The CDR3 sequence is CASSPWGQAPSYEQYF. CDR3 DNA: TGCGCCAGCAGCCCCTGGGGACAGGCCCCCTCCTACGAGCAGTACTTC. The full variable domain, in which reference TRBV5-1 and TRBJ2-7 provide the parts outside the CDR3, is KAGVTQTPRYLIKTRGQQVTLSCSPISGHRSVSWYQQTPGQGLQFLFEYFSETQRNKGNFPGRFSGRQFSNSRSEMNVSTLELGDSALYLCASSPWGQAPSYEQYFGPGTRLTVT.

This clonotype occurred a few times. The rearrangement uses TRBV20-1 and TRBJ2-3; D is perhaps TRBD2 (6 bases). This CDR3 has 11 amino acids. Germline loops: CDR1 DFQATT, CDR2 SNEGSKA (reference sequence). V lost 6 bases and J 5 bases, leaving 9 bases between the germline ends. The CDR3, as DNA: TGCAGTGCCGGGGGAAGAGATACGCAGTATTTT. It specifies CSAGGRDTQYF.

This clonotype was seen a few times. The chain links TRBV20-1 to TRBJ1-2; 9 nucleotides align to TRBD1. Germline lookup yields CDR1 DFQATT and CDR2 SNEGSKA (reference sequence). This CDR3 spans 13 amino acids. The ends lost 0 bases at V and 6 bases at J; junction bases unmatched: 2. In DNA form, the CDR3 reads TGCAGTGCTAGAGAAAACAGGGGGCATGGCTACACCTTC. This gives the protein CSARENRGHGYTF.

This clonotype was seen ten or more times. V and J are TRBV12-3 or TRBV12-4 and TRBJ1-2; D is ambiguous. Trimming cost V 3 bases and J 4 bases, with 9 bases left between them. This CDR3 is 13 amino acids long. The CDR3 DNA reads TGTGCCAGCAGTTTCTCGACGGGCTATGGCTACACCTTC. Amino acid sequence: CASSFSTGYGYTF.

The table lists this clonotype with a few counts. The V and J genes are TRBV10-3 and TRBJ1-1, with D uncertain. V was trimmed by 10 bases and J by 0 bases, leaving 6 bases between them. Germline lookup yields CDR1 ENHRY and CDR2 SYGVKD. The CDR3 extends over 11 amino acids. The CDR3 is CATAMNTEAFF. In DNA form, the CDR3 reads TGTGCCACTGCCATGAACACTGAAGCTTTCTTT.

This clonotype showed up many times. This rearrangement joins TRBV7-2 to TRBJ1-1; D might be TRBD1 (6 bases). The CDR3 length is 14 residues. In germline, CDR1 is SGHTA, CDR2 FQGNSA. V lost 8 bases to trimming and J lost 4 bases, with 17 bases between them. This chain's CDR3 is CASGNRVWGTEAFF. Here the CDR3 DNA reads TGTGCCAGCGGGAACAGGGTCTGGGGCACTGAAGCTTTCTTT. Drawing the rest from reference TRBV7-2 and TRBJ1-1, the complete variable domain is GAGVSQSPSNKVTEKGKDVELRCDPISGHTALYWYRQSLGQGLEFLIYFQGNSAPDKSGLPSDRFSAERTGGSVSTLTIQRTQQEDSAVYLCASGNRVWGTEAFFGQGTRLTVV.

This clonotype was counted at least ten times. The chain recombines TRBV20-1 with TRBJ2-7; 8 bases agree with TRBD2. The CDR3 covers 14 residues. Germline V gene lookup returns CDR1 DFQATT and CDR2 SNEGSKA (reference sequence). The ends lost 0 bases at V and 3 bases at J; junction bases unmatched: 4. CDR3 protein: CSARDGTSIYEQYF. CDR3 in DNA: TGCAGTGCTAGAGACGGGACTAGTATCTACGAGCAGTACTTC.

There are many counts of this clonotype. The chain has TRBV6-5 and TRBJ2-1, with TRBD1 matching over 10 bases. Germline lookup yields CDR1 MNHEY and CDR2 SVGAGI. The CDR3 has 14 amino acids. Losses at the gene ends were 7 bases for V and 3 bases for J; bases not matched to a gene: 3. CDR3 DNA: TGTGCCAGCACCCGGACAGGGGGCTACAATGAGCAGTTCTTC. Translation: CASTRTGGYNEQFF.

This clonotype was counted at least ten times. CDR3 protein: CASSEALLAVPYEQYF. CDR3 DNA sequence: TGTGCCAGCAGTGAAGCGCTACTAGCGGTACCCTACGAGCAGTACTTC. The chain employs TRBV6-1 and TRBJ2-7; 8 bases map to TRBD2. In germline, CDR1 is MNHNS, CDR2 SASEGT. The length of the CDR3 is 16 residues. Trimming took 0 bases from V and 2 from J; bases not matched to a gene: 6.

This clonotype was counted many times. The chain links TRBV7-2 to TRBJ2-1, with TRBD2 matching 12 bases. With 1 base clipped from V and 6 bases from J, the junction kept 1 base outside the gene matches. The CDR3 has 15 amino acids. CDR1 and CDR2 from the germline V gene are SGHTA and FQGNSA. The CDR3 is CASSLGLAGVNEQFF. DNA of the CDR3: TGTGCCAGCAGCTTAGGACTAGCGGGAGTCAATGAGCAGTTCTTC. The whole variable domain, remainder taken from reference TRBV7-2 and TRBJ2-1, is GAGVSQSPSNKVTEKGKDVELRCDPISGHTALYWYRQSLGQGLEFLIYFQGNSAPDKSGLPSDRFSAERTGGSVSTLTIQRTQQEDSAVYLCASSLGLAGVNEQFFGPGTRLTVL.